Below are 13 T cell receptor beta chains sequenced from a single sample in a study of early stage breast cancer tumors (dated by TCRdb to between 2016 and 2019). To prepare the library, the immunoSEQ multiplex PCR assay was applied. TCRdb's version of the immuneACCESS table is confined to in-frame rearrangements and falls short of the full clone set. An unresolved V gene accounts for under half of the shortfall where checked; the remainder is of unknown origin. This sample has 69,000 or so clones in its table, and less than 90% of those were observed once. Around 4.7% of the sample is in the top ten clones. The material sequenced was blood. The receptor set was obtained from a person aged 35-50 years with breast cancer.

J is TRBJ1-1 and V is TRBV5-1, with 9 positions matching TRBD1. This CDR3 comprises 14 residues. The germline V gene encodes CDR1 SGHRS and CDR2 YFSETQ. V shed 4 bases and J 1 base; nucleotides not matched to a gene: 2. CDR3 protein: CASSMTGGNTEAFF. CDR3 DNA sequence: TGCGCCAGCAGCATGACAGGGGGGAACACTGAAGCTTTCTTT.

The rearrangement joins TRBV11-2 to TRBJ1-1; D unclear. The CDR3 sequence is 15 residues long. Trimming removed 2 bases at V and 4 bases at J, with 14 bases between. CDR1 SGHAT and CDR2 FQNNGV come from the germline V gene. The CDR3 DNA follows: TGTGCCAGCAGCTTATTTCCGGGTGCGGGCACTGAAGCTTTCTTT. Amino acid sequence: CASSLFPGAGTEAFF.

The chain is built from TRBV7-8 and TRBJ2-7; 8 bases align to TRBD1. J was trimmed by 0 bases and V by 5 bases; bases with no gene match: 6. The CDR3 is 15 amino acids. Germline values: CDR1 SGHVS, CDR2 FQNEAQ. The CDR3 DNA follows: TGTGCCAGCAGCGGACCCGGGACAGGCTCCTACGAGCAGTACTTC. Its translation: CASSGPGTGSYEQYF. The full variable domain, its missing parts supplied by reference TRBV7-8 and TRBJ2-7, is GAGVSQSPRYKVAKRGQDVALRCDPISGHVSLFWYQQALGQGPEFLTYFQNEAQLDKSGLPSDRFFAERPEGSVSTLKIQRTQQEDSAVYLCASSGPGTGSYEQYFGPGTRLTVT.

The gene calls are TRBV6-1 and TRBJ2-7, with 9 positions matching TRBD2. J gave up 3 bases and V 9 bases, and 6 bases lay outside the gene matches. The length of the CDR3 is 13 residues. Germline CDR1 MNHNS, CDR2 SASEGT. CDR3 in DNA: TGTGCCAGACCCTTAGCGGGAGTCTACGAGCAGTACTTC. Translation: CARPLAGVYEQYF.

The chain couples TRBV14 to TRBJ1-5; the match to TRBD1 covers 7 bases. Germline V gene lookup returns CDR1 SGHDN and CDR2 FVKESK. The length of the CDR3 is 14 residues. The junction had 4 bases not matched to a gene; V was cut back by 4 bases and J by 4 bases. The CDR3 coding sequence is TGTGCCAGCAGCCCCCCAGGGGGGAATCAGCCCCAGCATTTT. Amino acids: CASSPPGGNQPQHF.

Regarding this clone: A junction end diverges from the germline sequence, so it may reflect a read error. This chain uses TRBV7-7 with TRBJ2-5; TRBD2 matches 9 bases. CDR1 and CDR2 (germline): SSHAT, FNYEAQ (reference sequence). The CDR3 contains 14 residues. The DNA for the CDR3 is TGTGCTAGCAGCTTAGGAGCGGGAGGAAAGACCCAGTACTTC. Protein product: CASSLGAGGKTQYF.

The V and J genes are TRBV5-1 and TRBJ2-5; D remains ambiguous. V was pared by 1 base and J by 4 bases, with 2 bases between. Germline loops: CDR1 SGHRS, CDR2 YFSETQ. This CDR3 is 11 amino acids long. CDR3 bases: TGCGCCAGCAGCTTGAGAGAGACCCAGTACTTC. Translation gives CASSLRETQYF.

The rearrangement uses TRBV7-3 and TRBJ2-3; unclear D gene. V lost 4 bases, J lost 4 bases, and 6 bases lay in between. Germline V lookup: CDR1 SGHTA, CDR2 FQGTGA. The CDR3 is 12 residues long. The CDR3 DNA reads as TGTGCCAGCAGCTCTCCCCCAGATACGCAGTATTTT. Translation: CASSSPPDTQYF.

This chain connects TRBV13 to TRBJ2-7, with TRBD2 identical over 8 bases. CDR1 is PRHDT and CDR2 is FYEKMQ in the germline V gene (reference sequence). Trimming took 3 bases from V and 0 from J; bases not matched to a gene: 4. The CDR3 totals 15 residues. The CDR3 DNA reads as TGTGCCAGCAGCTTGGCTAGCGGGTACTCCTACGAGCAGTACTTC. This gives the protein CASSLASGYSYEQYF.

V usage is TRBV6-6 and J usage is TRBJ1-3; no clear D gene. Looked up from germline, CDR1 is MNHNY and CDR2 is SVGAGI (reference sequence). This CDR3 comprises 12 residues. V lost 6 bases, J lost 8 bases, and 11 bases lay in between. In DNA form, the CDR3 reads TGTGCCAGCAGCGAGTCCTCCGACACCATATATTTT. Translation: CASSESSDTIYF.

V usage is TRBV12-5 and J usage is TRBJ2-5; the match to TRBD2 covers 7 bases. The trim removed 6 bases at V and 5 bases at J, leaving 27 bases unmatched. The V gene's germline CDR1 is LGHNT and CDR2 FRNRAP. The CDR3 has 20 residues. Here the CDR3 reads CASGRPDRGVGRPSTETQYF. The CDR3 nucleotides are TGTGCTAGTGGCAGACCGGACCGGGGGGTTGGGCGCCCAAGTACCGAGACCCAGTACTTC.

V usage is TRBV4-2 and J usage is TRBJ2-7, with D maybe TRBD2 (6 bases). The CDR3 is 14 residues long. CDR1 is LGHNA, CDR2 YNFKEQ, per germline. Trimming shortened V by 7 bases and J by 1 base, and 14 bases separated the two germline ends. DNA of the CDR3: TGTGCCAGCACCCCCCGGGCGGGATCCTACGAGCAGTACTTC. It is translated as CASTPRAGSYEQYF.

The V call is TRBV6-6, the J call TRBJ1-3; a possible D gene is TRBD1 (5 bases). The CDR3 contains 15 residues. Trimming removed 6 bases at V and 2 bases at J, with 14 bases between. Germline V gene sequence: CDR1 MNHNY, CDR2 SVGAGI (reference sequence). In nucleotides, the CDR3 is TGTGCCAGCAGGACCGGGACGAATACTGGAAACACCATATATTTT. Protein sequence: CASRTGTNTGNTIYF.